These T cell receptor beta chains were read from a single sample in a study of T cells in Graves' hyperthyroidism and ophthalmopathy. TCRdb re-analysed the multiplex PCR reads in MiXCR, keeping a single row per CDR3 protein. The profile shows 350,000 to 400,000 distinct CDR3 sequences, 15% of them singletons. Sequencing input: blood. The receptors originated from a woman aged 30 to 39 with Graves' hyperthyroidism. Both conserved end residues are part of each CDR3. A D gene is named only where the DNA matches it firmly. Clone size is not always given. Where it is, it says once, few, many or a class for expanded clones.

>NA|TRBV19|once|TRBJ1-1
TGTGCCAGTAGGTCGACAGGAAAGAACACTGAAGCTTTCTTT
CASRSTGKNTEAFF
>TRBD1|TRBV7-2|many|TRBJ2-7
TGTGCCAGCAGCTTTGCCGGGACAGGGCCCTACGAGCAGTACTTC
CASSFAGTGPYEQYF
>TRBD2|TRBV5-1|few|TRBJ2-1
TGCGCCAGCAGCGTAGGGAGGGCCCTCGGGAATGAGCAGTTCTTC
CASSVGRALGNEQFF
>NA|TRBV7-9|few|TRBJ2-1
TGTGCCAGCAGCTTAGGAGTGGGTTATGAGCAGTTCTTC
CASSLGVGYEQFF
>NA|TRBV6-1|NA|TRBJ2-6
TGTGCCAGCAGTCGACAGTTCTCTGGGGCCAACGTCCTGACTTTC
CASSRQFSGANVLTF
>NA|TRBV20-1|many|TRBJ1-1
TGCAGTGCTAGAGATTCTGGACAGATGAACACTGAAGCTTTCTTT
CSARDSGQMNTEAFF
>NA|TRBV18|few|TRBJ1-5
TGTGCCAGCTCACCACCGTGGAATCGGGGCAATCAGCCCCAGCATTTT
CASSPPWNRGNQPQHF
>NA|TRBV28|few|TRBJ1-3
TGTGCCAGCAGTTTATCCCTCGGGGGCTCTGGAACCACCATATATTTT
CASSLSLGGSGTTIYF
>NA|TRBV4-1|many|TRBJ1-1
TGCGCCAGCAGCCAGGGCCGAAGGTCTGTGATGACTTTCTTT
CASSQGRRSVMTFF
>NA|TRBV30|many|TRBJ2-2
TGTGCCTGGACTGGCGGGAAGAACACCGGGGAGCTGTTTTTT
CAWTGGKNTGELFF
>NA|TRBV29-1|few|TRBJ2-1
TGCAGCGAAGGTACGGGAGATGAGCAGTTCTTC
CSEGTGDEQFF
>TRBD2|TRBV29-1|few|TRBJ2-2
TGCAGCGTCCTAGGTGGGGGACTAGCGGGAGTTTGGGGGGAGCTGTTTTTT
CSVLGGGLAGVWGELFF
>TRBD1|TRBV28|few|TRBJ2-1
TGTGCCAGCACGGGCGCGAGGGGGCGGAATGAGCAGTTCTTC
CASTGARGRNEQFF
>NA|TRBV3-1|NA|TRBJ1-2
TGTGCCAGCAGCCCAACGCGACAGCCCCGTGGGGGCTACACCTTC
CASSPTRQPRGGYTF
>TRBD2|TRBV6-2/TRBV6-3|many|TRBJ2-1
TGTGCCAGCAGTTACCTTAGCGGGAGCTACAATGAGCAGTTCTTC
CASSYLSGSYNEQFF
>TRBD2|TRBV5-1|NA|TRBJ2-7
TGCGCCAGCAGCTTGGGAGCTAGCGGGAGGAGAAATCCCTACGAGCAGTACTTC
CASSLGASGRRNPYEQYF
>NA|TRBV9|NA|TRBJ1-1
TGTGCCAGCAGCGTATCGGAAGGGTCGGGGAACACTGAAGCTTTCTTT
CASSVSEGSGNTEAFF
>NA|TRBV6-1|few|TRBJ1-1
TGTGCCAGCAGTATTCGGACCTCGAGAGCTTTCTTT
CASSIRTSRAFF
>NA|TRBV28|many|TRBJ1-2
TGTGCCAGCAGCAGACCTCAGGGTCGCTACACCTTC
CASSRPQGRYTF
>NA|TRBV28|many|TRBJ2-7
TGTGCCAGCGGGACAAACTACGAGCAGTACTTC
CASGTNYEQYF
>NA|TRBV18|many|TRBJ2-7
TGTGCCAGCTCACCTCTAAAGGGAGACGAGCAGTACTTC
CASSPLKGDEQYF
>TRBD2|TRBV27|NA|TRBJ2-7
TGTGCCACCAAACTGGCACTAGCGGGAACCTACGAGCAGTACTTC
CATKLALAGTYEQYF
>NA|TRBV20-1|few|TRBJ1-4
TGCAGTGCTAGGGGAGACCCATCAACTAATGAAAAACTGTTTTTT
CSARGDPSTNEKLFF
>NA|TRBV11-2|many|TRBJ1-1
TGTGCCAGCAGCTTAGATTGGACTGAAGCTTTCTTT
CASSLDWTEAFF
>NA|TRBV6-5|NA|TRBJ2-7
TGTGCCAGCAGTTACAGCGGGACAGACTACGAGCAGTACTTC
CASSYSGTDYEQYF
>NA|TRBV18|many|TRBJ2-2
TGTGCCAGCTCACCTGGTGATCGGAGTACCGGGGAGCTGTTTTTT
CASSPGDRSTGELFF
>NA|TRBV27|few|TRBJ1-5
TGTGCCAGCAGGGGGGACGGCGGCCTTAGCAATCAGCCCCAGCATTTT
CASRGDGGLSNQPQHF
>NA|TRBV28|NA|TRBJ2-7
TGTGCCAGCGCCTTTGGAGGGGGCAACGAGCAGTACTTC
CASAFGGGNEQYF
>TRBD1|TRBV7-3|many|TRBJ1-1
TGTGCCAGCAGCAACCAGGGGGCGATCTCTGAAGCTTTCTTT
CASSNQGAISEAFF
>TRBD1|TRBV25-1|NA|TRBJ2-3
TGTGCCAGCACCTCCCCGGGACAGGAGGACACGGATACGCAGTATTTT
CASTSPGQEDTDTQYF
>NA|TRBV2|few|TRBJ1-2
TGTGCCAGCAGTGATAGGGGGGGGGGGCGCCGGTATGGCTACACCTTC
CASSDRGGGRRYGYTF